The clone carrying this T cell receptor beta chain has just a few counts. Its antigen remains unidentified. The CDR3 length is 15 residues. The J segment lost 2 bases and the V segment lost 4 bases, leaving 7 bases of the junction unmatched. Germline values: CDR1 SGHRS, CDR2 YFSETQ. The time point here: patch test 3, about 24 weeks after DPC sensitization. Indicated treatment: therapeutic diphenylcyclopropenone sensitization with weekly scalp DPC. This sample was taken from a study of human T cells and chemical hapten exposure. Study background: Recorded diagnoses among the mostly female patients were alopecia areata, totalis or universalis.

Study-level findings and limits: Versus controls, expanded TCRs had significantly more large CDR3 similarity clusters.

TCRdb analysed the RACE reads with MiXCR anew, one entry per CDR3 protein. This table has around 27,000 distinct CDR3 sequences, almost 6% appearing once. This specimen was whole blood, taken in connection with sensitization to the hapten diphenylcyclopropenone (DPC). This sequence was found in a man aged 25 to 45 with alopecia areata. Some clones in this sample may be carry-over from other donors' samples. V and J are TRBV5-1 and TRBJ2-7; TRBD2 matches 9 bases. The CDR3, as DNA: TGCGCCAGCAGCCCTCCGACTAGCGGAACCTACGAGCAGTACTTC. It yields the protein CASSPPTSGTYEQYF.